These 7 T cell receptor beta chains were sequenced from one sample in a study of OX40 agonist ivuxolimab in advanced cancers. TCRdb keeps only in-frame clones here, not all; method: immunoSEQ multiplex PCR. The data contain some 70,000 clones, approximately 90% of them singletons. Sequenced here: CD4+ or CD8+ T cells sorted from blood, sampled in a trial of the OX40 agonist ivuxolimab. These receptors originate from an adult with an advanced solid tumor such as melanoma, head and neck, liver or kidney cancer.

V is TRBV19 and J is TRBJ2-7, with D possibly being TRBD1 or TRBD2 (5 bases each). This CDR3 spans 14 amino acids. In germline, CDR1 is LNHDA, CDR2 SQIVND (reference sequence). The ends were cut back, 6 bases at V and 2 bases at J, with 14 bases in the middle. CDR3 protein: CASRSGATAYEQYF. The CDR3 DNA follows: TGTGCCAGTAGATCCGGGGCTACGGCCTACGAGCAGTACTTC.

This chain connects TRBV7-2 to TRBJ2-2; TRBD2 matches 7 bases. This CDR3 spans 15 amino acids. The germline V gene encodes CDR1 SGHTA and CDR2 FQGNSA. The ends lost 7 bases at V and 5 bases at J; junction bases unmatched: 10. The CDR3 protein is CASTYRAGDTGELFF. CDR3 bases: TGTGCCAGCACCTATCGGGCGGGAGATACCGGGGAGCTGTTTTTT.

This clone came up once. V gene TRBV10-3 combines with J gene TRBJ1-2, with 7 nucleotides matching TRBD1. The CDR3 runs 13 residues. CDR1 is ENHRY, CDR2 SYGVKD, per germline. V was pared by 4 bases and J by 8 bases, with 7 bases of the junction left unmatched. The CDR3 spells CAISVQQGNGYTF. The CDR3, as DNA: TGTGCCATCAGTGTCCAACAGGGGAACGGCTACACCTTC.

The chain uses TRBV9 and TRBJ2-2; D gene ambiguous. Germline assignment: CDR1 SGDLS and CDR2 YYNGEE. The CDR3 length is 16 residues. Deletions cut 0 bases from V and 1 base from J, with 10 bases between. As DNA, the CDR3 is TGTGCCAGCAGCGTAGTGGCCGGCGGGAACACCGGGGAGCTGTTTTTT. Translated, it gives CASSVVAGGNTGELFF.

The chain is built from TRBV5-6 and TRBJ2-3; D is perhaps TRBD2 (5 bases). The germline V gene encodes CDR1 SGHDT and CDR2 YYEEEE. Trimming pared 2 bases from V and 1 base from J, leaving 11 bases between. The CDR3 spans 15 residues. CDR3 amino acids: CASSFPGKGTDTQYF. In nucleotides, the CDR3 is TGTGCCAGCAGCTTTCCGGGAAAAGGCACAGATACGCAGTATTTT. Looking up the rest from reference TRBV5-6 and TRBJ2-3 gives the full variable domain: DAGVTQSPTHLIKTRGQQVTLRCSPKSGHDTVSWYQQALGQGPQFIFQYYEEEERQRGNFPDRFSGHQFPNYSSELNVNALLLGDSALYLCASSFPGKGTDTQYFGPGTRLTVL.

This rearrangement joins TRBV9 to TRBJ2-5, with 11 bases aligning to TRBD1. Germline V gene data show CDR1 as SGDLS and CDR2 as YYNGEE. This CDR3 comprises 16 residues. V lost 2 bases, J lost 3 bases, and 6 bases stayed unmatched. DNA of the CDR3: TGTGCCAGCAGCGTGGGGGACAGGGGGAGAGAAGAGACCCAGTACTTC. It codes for CASSVGDRGREETQYF.

The J gene is TRBJ2-2, the V gene TRBV2; the match to TRBD2 covers 8 bases. The CDR3 runs 16 residues. V lost 5 bases and J lost 5; bases outside the gene matches: 10. Germline assignment: CDR1 SNHLY and CDR2 FYNNEI. CDR3 loop: CASSPQGTSRTGELFF. The CDR3 DNA reads as TGTGCCAGCAGTCCCCAAGGGACTAGTAGAACCGGGGAGCTGTTTTTT.